What follows are 14 T cell receptor beta chains derived from one specimen sequenced in a study of beta chain features in type 1 diabetes. Isolated RNA was reverse transcribed in full, so expressed TCRB transcripts were sequenced. Clones were sequenced by immunoSEQ multiplex PCR, and TCRdb holds only the in-frame ones, with some missing. This table holds hundreds of thousands of clones, around a sixth found once. Sequenced: naive CD4+ T cells from blood. The receptors were sampled from a man between 18 and 35 years old in good health.

A few counts support this clone. This chain uses TRBV7-9 with TRBJ1-1, with TRBD1 matching 7 bases. From germline, CDR1 is SEHNR and CDR2 FQNEAQ (reference sequence). CDR3 length equals 15 residues. V lost 5 bases, J lost 1 base, and 7 bases stayed unmatched. The DNA of the CDR3 is TGTGCCAGCAGCCCCCGACAGGGCGCGAACACTGAAGCTTTCTTT. This translates into CASSPRQGANTEAFF.

The V gene is TRBV7-2, the J gene TRBJ1-3; D not resolved. The CDR3 is 15 residues long. CDR1 and CDR2 (germline): SGHTA, FQGNSA. Deletions cut 1 base from V and 0 bases from J, with 7 bases between. The CDR3 sequence: CASSLVSSSGNTIYF. As DNA, the CDR3 is TGTGCCAGCAGCTTAGTCTCAAGCTCTGGAAACACCATATATTTT.

Only a few counts were recorded for this clone. The genes are TRBV19 and TRBJ2-6; 8 bases line up with TRBD1. The CDR3 length is 16 residues. V was pared by 5 bases and J by 4 bases, with 7 bases of the junction left unmatched. CDR1 is LNHDA, CDR2 SQIVND, per germline (reference sequence). DNA for the CDR3: TGTGCCAGTAGTGCCCCCAGGGGGCTAGGGGCCAACGTCCTGACTTTC. Translating gives CASSAPRGLGANVLTF.

This clone was counted a few times. V gene TRBV7-2 combines with J gene TRBJ2-2; tentative D call: TRBD2 (6 bases). This CDR3 is 16 amino acids long. Per the germline V gene, CDR1 is SGHTA and CDR2 is FQGNSA. V was clipped by 1 base and J by 4 bases, with 13 bases between them. The CDR3 bases are TGTGCCAGCAGCTTAGGATTCCTAGCGCGCACCGGGGAGCTGTTTTTT. It translates to CASSLGFLARTGELFF.

The chain couples TRBV11-1 to TRBJ1-2, with a tentative D call TRBD1 (6 bases). Germline CDR1 and CDR2: SGHAT and FQDESV (reference sequence). This CDR3 contains 13 residues. V was trimmed by 3 bases and J by 7 bases, leaving 12 bases between them. The CDR3 DNA sequence: TGTGCCAGCAGCTTTACAGGGATGGGTGGCTACACCTTC. Residues: CASSFTGMGGYTF.

This clone was counted only a few times. As DNA, the CDR3 is TGCAGCGTTGACAGGGACAGGGAAACTATCGGCTACACCTTC. The encoded protein is CSVDRDRETIGYTF. The chain joins TRBV29-1 to TRBJ1-2; 9 nucleotides align to TRBD1. The CDR3 sequence is 14 residues long. Per germline, CDR1 SQVTM and CDR2 ANQGSEA. V was clipped by 3 bases and J by 8 bases; unmatched bases: 10.

This chain joins TRBV4-1 and TRBJ2-7, with 7 bases lining up with TRBD2. J lost 0 bases, V lost 0 bases, and 23 bases had no gene match. The CDR3 is made up of 22 amino acids. Germline CDR1 MGHRA, CDR2 YSYEKL. CDR3 sequence reads: CASSQDPVLGGRPTMSSYEQYF. CDR3 nucleotide sequence: TGCGCCAGCAGCCAAGATCCGGTTTTGGGGGGGAGGCCCACTATGAGCTCCTACGAGCAGTACTTC.

This clone was seen a handful of times. V gene TRBV7-2 combines with J gene TRBJ1-5; D uncertain. CDR3 size: 13 residues. Trimming shortened V by 5 bases and J by 7 bases, and 12 bases separated the two germline ends. Germline V gene lookup returns CDR1 SGHTA and CDR2 FQGNSA. The CDR3: CASSGVTGQPQHF. CDR3 bases: TGTGCCAGCAGCGGGGTCACTGGCCAGCCCCAGCATTTT. The complete variable domain, with remaining parts taken from reference TRBV7-2 and TRBJ1-5, reads GAGVSQSPSNKVTEKGKDVELRCDPISGHTALYWYRQSLGQGLEFLIYFQGNSAPDKSGLPSDRFSAERTGGSVSTLTIQRTQQEDSAVYLCASSGVTGQPQHFGDGTRLSIL.

V is TRBV10-3 and J is TRBJ2-7, with 8 nucleotides matching TRBD2. Looked up from germline, CDR1 is ENHRY and CDR2 is SYGVKD. The CDR3 extends over 16 amino acids. V lost 0 bases, J lost 2 bases, and 6 bases stayed unmatched. For the CDR3, the DNA is TGTGCCATCAGTGAGTCTCGGGAGGGTGACACCTACGAGCAGTACTTC. It encodes CAISESREGDTYEQYF.

This clone was counted only a few times. A junction boundary mismatches the germline segment, possibly from a read error. The V gene is TRBV29-1, the J gene TRBJ1-2; 8 nucleotides match TRBD1. The CDR3 loop spans 13 amino acids. Looked up from germline, CDR1 is SQVTM and CDR2 is ANQGSEA. The CDR3 protein is CSDKYRGNYGYTF. CDR3 coding DNA: TGCAGCGATAAATACAGGGGGAACTACGGCTACACCTTC.

The V call is TRBV4-1, the J call TRBJ2-7; 10 nucleotides align to TRBD2. CDR3 length: 15 residues. V shed 3 bases and J 11 bases; nucleotides not matched to a gene: 13. Germline V gene lookup returns CDR1 MGHRA and CDR2 YSYEKL. CDR3 loop: CASSQVGLAGDVKYF. CDR3 in DNA: TGCGCCAGCAGCCAGGTCGGGCTAGCGGGAGACGTAAAGTACTTC.

The gene calls are TRBV18 and TRBJ1-5; weak D call: TRBD1 (6 bases). This CDR3 has 18 amino acids. Germline V CDR1 and CDR2: KGHSH, LQKENI. V dropped 3 bases and J dropped 0 bases, with 18 bases sitting between them. As DNA, the CDR3 is TGTGCCAGCTCACCCTCTATATACAGGGAAAATAGCAATCAGCCCCAGCATTTT. The encoded protein is CASSPSIYRENSNQPQHF.

This clone was recorded a few times. The rearrangement links TRBV11-2 to TRBJ1-1; a weak D match, TRBD1 (5 bases). This CDR3 comprises 14 residues. CDR1 and CDR2 from the germline V gene are SGHAT and FQNNGV. V gave up 4 bases and J gave up 0 bases, with 9 bases separating them. In DNA, the CDR3 is TGTGCCAGCAGCTCCAGGGTGATGAACACTGAAGCTTTCTTT. It specifies CASSSRVMNTEAFF.

Only a few counts were recorded for this clone. The chain uses TRBV27 and TRBJ2-5; TRBD2 matches 12 bases. The CDR3 has 16 residues. V was pared by 8 bases and J by 8 bases, with 15 bases of the junction left unmatched. Per the germline V gene, CDR1 is MNHEY and CDR2 is SMNVEV (reference sequence). The CDR3 sequence: CASLKFLAGGPGTQYF. CDR3 in DNA: TGTGCCAGCCTGAAGTTTCTAGCGGGAGGGCCTGGAACCCAGTACTTC.